This is a list of T cell receptor beta chains from one sample in a study of radiotherapy plus CTLA-4 blockade in lung cancer. The table came from immunoSEQ multiplex PCR; TCRdb's copy has only in-frame clones and leaves some out. The sample yields just under 60,000 clones, approximately 70% seen once. Specimen: peripheral blood, collected from a patient treated with radiotherapy plus ipilimumab. The source is a human donor with non-small cell lung cancer whose response to radiotherapy plus ipilimumab could not be evaluated. Both conserved end residues are part of each CDR3. D genes are given only for firm matches. The size field is filled for only some rows; it gives once, few, many or a size class.

>once|TRBJ2-7|.|TRBV19
TGTGCCAGTAGTATAGGCGCCATTTCCTACGAGCAGTACTTC
CASSIGAISYEQYF
>.|TRBJ2-2|.|TRBV28
TGTGCCAGCAGTTTACCGTCAACAGGGTCCGGGGAGCTGTTTTTT
CASSLPSTGSGELFF
>once|TRBJ2-7|TRBD2|TRBV7-9
TGTGCCAGCAGCCCGGGGGAGGGGTACTCAGACGAGCAGTACTTC
CASSPGEGYSDEQYF
>.|TRBJ2-7|TRBD1|TRBV2
TGTGCCAGCAGACACAGGGGGTACCTTACCTACGAGCAGTACTTC
CASRHRGYLTYEQYF
>.|TRBJ2-7|TRBD1|TRBV27
TGTGCCAGCAGTACAGGGACAGGTTTGATTTACGAGCAGTACTTC
CASSTGTGLIYEQYF
>.|TRBJ1-2|.|TRBV30
TGTGCCTGGACTACAGGGCCCTATGGCTACACCTTC
CAWTTGPYGYTF
>.|TRBJ1-2|.|TRBV7-9
TGTGCCAGCAGCTTACTCAGGGATAACTATGGCTACACCTTC
CASSLLRDNYGYTF
>.|TRBJ1-2|.|TRBV14
TGTGCCAGCAGCCAAATAAATAACTATGGCTACACCTTC
CASSQINNYGYTF
>few|TRBJ1-4|.|TRBV30
TGTGCCTGGGAAGCAGGGTTAGCTAATGAAAAACTGTTTTTT
CAWEAGLANEKLFF
>.|TRBJ1-2|TRBD1|TRBV5-4
TGTGCCAGCAGCTTTAAAAGCAGGGGGCTTATGAGCGGCTACACCTTC
CASSFKSRGLMSGYTF
>few|TRBJ1-1|.|TRBV29-1
TGCAGCTCTTCCAGGGATTTGAACACTGAAGCTTTCTTT
CSSSRDLNTEAFF
>.|TRBJ1-1|.|TRBV19
TGTGCCAGTAGTCGCCTACAAGGCCAGGGCACTGAAGCTTTCTTT
CASSRLQGQGTEAFF
>few|TRBJ1-2|TRBD1|TRBV5-1
TGCGCCAGCAGCTTGGATGCAGGGGGCTTATATGGCTACACCTTC
CASSLDAGGLYGYTF
>once|TRBJ2-5|TRBD2|TRBV5-1
TGCGCCAGCAGCCCCACTAGCGGGAGACAAGAGACCCAGTACTTC
CASSPTSGRQETQYF
>.|TRBJ1-1|.|TRBV29-1
TGCAGCGTTGGTTACGCCCTTGGGGCCGACACTGAAGCTTTCTTT
CSVGYALGADTEAFF
>.|TRBJ1-3|.|TRBV19
TGTGCCAGTAGTCGACAGGGAAACACCATATATTTT
CASSRQGNTIYF
>.|TRBJ2-2|.|TRBV19
TGTGCCAGTAGTACTACAGTGAATCCCGGGGAGCTGTTTTTT
CASSTTVNPGELFF
>.|TRBJ2-6|.|TRBV2
TGTGCCAGCAGTGTGAAGGGTACAGGATCTGGGGCCAACGTCCTGACTTTC
CASSVKGTGSGANVLTF
>few|TRBJ2-5|TRBD2|TRBV7-2
TGTGCCAGCAGCTTAGCGGGGACTAGCGGGGTCGAGACCCAGTACTTC
CASSLAGTSGVETQYF
>.|TRBJ1-1|.|TRBV19
TGTGCCAGTAGCGAGGGACCACGCGGGATGAACACTGAAGCTTTCTTT
CASSEGPRGMNTEAFF
>.|TRBJ2-2|TRBD1|TRBV5-4
TGTGCCAGCAGCTTTGGACAGGGGGCCATCGGGGAGCTGTTTTTT
CASSFGQGAIGELFF
>.|TRBJ2-2|.|TRBV6-5
TGTGCCAGCAGTCCCGGAGGGGGGGACACCGGGGAGCTGTTTTTT
CASSPGGGDTGELFF
>.|TRBJ2-7|TRBD1|TRBV9
TGTGCCAGCAGCGGAGACAGGGATTCCTCCTACGAGCAGTACTTC
CASSGDRDSSYEQYF
>.|TRBJ2-7|.|TRBV7-9
TGTGCCAGCAGCTTAGTCCAGGAAGGTCGTGAGCAGTACTTC
CASSLVQEGREQYF
>.|TRBJ2-3|TRBD2|TRBV7-2
TGTGCCAGCAGCTTAAGTGGCGGGAGGGGGTTAGATACGCAGTATTTT
CASSLSGGRGLDTQYF
>.|TRBJ1-2|TRBD1|TRBV5-6
TGTGCCAGCAGCCCGGGACAGGGGTATGGCTACACCTTC
CASSPGQGYGYTF
>.|TRBJ1-2|.|TRBV10-3
TGTGCCATCAGTGGTGCGCGGGGGGATGGCTACACCTTC
CAISGARGDGYTF
>.|TRBJ2-7|.|TRBV27
TGTGCCAGCAGTTTAGGGGGAGGACACTACGAGCAGTACTTC
CASSLGGGHYEQYF
>.|TRBJ2-6|TRBD1|TRBV10-2
TGCGCCAGCGGACAGGGGAATCGTGGGGCCAACGTCCTGACTTTC
CASGQGNRGANVLTF